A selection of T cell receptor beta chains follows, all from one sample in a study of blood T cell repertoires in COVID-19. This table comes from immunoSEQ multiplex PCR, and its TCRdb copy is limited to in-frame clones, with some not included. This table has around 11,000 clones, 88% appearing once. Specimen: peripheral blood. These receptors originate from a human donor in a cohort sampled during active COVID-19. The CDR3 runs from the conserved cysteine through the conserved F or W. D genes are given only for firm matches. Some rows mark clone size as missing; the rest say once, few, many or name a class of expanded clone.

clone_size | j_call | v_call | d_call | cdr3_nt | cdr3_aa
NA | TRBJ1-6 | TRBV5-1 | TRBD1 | TGCGCCAGCAGCTCCGGACAGGGTGCACCCCTCCACTTT | CASSSGQGAPLHF
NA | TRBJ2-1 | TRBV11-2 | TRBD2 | TGTGCCAGCAGCAATAACGCGGGGGGCTACAATGAGCAGTTCTTC | CASSNNAGGYNEQFF
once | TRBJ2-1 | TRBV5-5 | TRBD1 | TGTGCCAGCAGCTTGTATTCAACCGGACAGGTTGTCTTCAATGAGCAGTTCTTC | CASSLYSTGQVVFNEQFF
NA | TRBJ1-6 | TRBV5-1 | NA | TGCGCCAGCAGCGACCTGACAGGTTCTAATTCACCCCTCCACTTT | CASSDLTGSNSPLHF
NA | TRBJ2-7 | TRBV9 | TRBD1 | TGTGCCAGCAGCGAAGGGACAGGGGGTCCCTACGAGCAGTACTTC | CASSEGTGGPYEQYF
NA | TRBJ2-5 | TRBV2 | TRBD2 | TGTGCCAGCGGGCTAGCGGGGATAAGTCAAGAGACCCAGTACTTC | CASGLAGISQETQYF
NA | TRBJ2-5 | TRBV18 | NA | TGTGCCAGCTCACCACCTTCTGTCGGGGAGACCCAGTACTTC | CASSPPSVGETQYF
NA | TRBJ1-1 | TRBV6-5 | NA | TGTGCCAGCAGTCCCAGACAGGAATCCACTGAAGCTTTCTTT | CASSPRQESTEAFF
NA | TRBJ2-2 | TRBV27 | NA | TGTGCCAGCAGTTTATTCAAGGGGAGGACCGGGGAGCTGTTTTTT | CASSLFKGRTGELFF
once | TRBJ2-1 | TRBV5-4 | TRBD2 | TGTGCCAGCAGCGCGACCCGGATCTCCTCTGCGGCGGGGGGCTACAATGAGCAGTTCTTC | CASSATRISSAAGGYNEQFF
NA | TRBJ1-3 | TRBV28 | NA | TGTGCCAGCAGTCCCCTCCAGGCTGGAAACACCATATATTTT | CASSPLQAGNTIYF
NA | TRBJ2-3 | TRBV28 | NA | TGTGCCAGCTGTTATTCAGGGTCAGATACGCAGTATTTT | CASCYSGSDTQYF
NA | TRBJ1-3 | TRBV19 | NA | TGTGCCAGTAACTCTGCGGCAGATGCTGGAAACACCATATATTTT | CASNSAADAGNTIYF
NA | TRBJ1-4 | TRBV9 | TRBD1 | TGTGCCAGCAGCTTGACAGGGGTGGGTAATGAAAAACTGTTTTTT | CASSLTGVGNEKLFF
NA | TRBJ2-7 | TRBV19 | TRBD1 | TGTGCCAGTAGTAGATGGACAGGGGGATCCTACGAGCAGTACTTC | CASSRWTGGSYEQYF
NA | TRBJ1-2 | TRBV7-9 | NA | TGCGGGGTCTCTGGCTACACCTTC | CGVSGYTF
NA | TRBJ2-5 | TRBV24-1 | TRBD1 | TGTGCCACCAGTGATTCCCGGACAGGGGGAGAGACCCAGTACTTC | CATSDSRTGGETQYF
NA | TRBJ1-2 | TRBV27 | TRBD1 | TGTGCCAGCAGTTTAACCGGGACAGAAATCCTCTATGGCTACACCTTC | CASSLTGTEILYGYTF
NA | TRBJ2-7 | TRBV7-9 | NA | TGTGCCAGCAGCATCCGTAACGAGCAGTACTTC | CASSIRNEQYF
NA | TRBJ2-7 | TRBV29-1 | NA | TGCAGCGTTAGATCAGGGGCCCCCTCCTACGAGCAGTACTTC | CSVRSGAPSYEQYF
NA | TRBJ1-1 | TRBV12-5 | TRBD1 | TGTGCTAGTGGTGGGACGGGACAGGGTATCACCAGGGTCACTGAAGCTTTCTTT | CASGGTGQGITRVTEAFF
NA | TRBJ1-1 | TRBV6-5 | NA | TGTGCCAGCAGTTACATCGAAGGGGGCACTGAAGCTTTCTTT | CASSYIEGGTEAFF
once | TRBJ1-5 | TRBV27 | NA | TGTGCCAGCAGTTTATCGTCAGGGTTTAGCAATCAGCCCCAGCATTTT | CASSLSSGFSNQPQHF
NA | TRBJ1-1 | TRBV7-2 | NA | TGTGCCAGCAGCTTAGTACAGGGCTACACTGAAGCTTTCTTT | CASSLVQGYTEAFF
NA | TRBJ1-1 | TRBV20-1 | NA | TGCAGCCCCAGGATCGCTTTCTTT | CSPRIAFF
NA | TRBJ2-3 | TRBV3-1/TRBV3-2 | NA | TGTGCCAGCAGCCCCCCAGGGAGGACAGATACGCAGTATTTT | CASSPPGRTDTQYF
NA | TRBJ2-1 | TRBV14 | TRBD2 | TGTGCCAGCAGCCTTGTAGCGGGGTCCTACAATGAGCAGTTCTTC | CASSLVAGSYNEQFF
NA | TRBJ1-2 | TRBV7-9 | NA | TGTGCCAGCAGCTTAGGACAGACTCTCTATGGCTACACCTTC | CASSLGQTLYGYTF
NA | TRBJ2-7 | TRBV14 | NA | TGTGCCAGCAGCCAAGATTTCGGCGAGCAGTACTTC | CASSQDFGEQYF
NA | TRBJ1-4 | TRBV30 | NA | TGTGCCTGGAGTGTACAGTCAACTAATGAAAAACTGTTTTTT | CAWSVQSTNEKLFF
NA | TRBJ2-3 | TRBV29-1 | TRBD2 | TGCAGCGTTGAGGGACTAGCGGGGGTCGATACGCAGTATTTT | CSVEGLAGVDTQYF
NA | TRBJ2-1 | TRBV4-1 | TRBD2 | TGCGCCAGCAGCCAAGAGACGTGGCGGGGGGGGACTGAGCAGTTCTTC | CASSQETWRGGTEQFF
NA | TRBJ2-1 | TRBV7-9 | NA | TGTGCCAGCAGCGATACACTGCAGGTCAATGAGCAGTTCTTC | CASSDTLQVNEQFF
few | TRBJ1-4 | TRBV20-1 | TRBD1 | TGCAGTGCTAGTCGCTACTCGGGACAGGGGGCGCAGGAACTGTTTTTT | CSASRYSGQGAQELFF
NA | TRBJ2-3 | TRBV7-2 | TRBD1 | TGTGCCAGCAGCTTAGACAGGGGGCGTACGGATACGCAGTATTTT | CASSLDRGRTDTQYF
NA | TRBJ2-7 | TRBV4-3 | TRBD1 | TGCGCCAGCAGCCAAGATAGAGCAGGGGGTCACTCCTACGAGCAGTACTTC | CASSQDRAGGHSYEQYF
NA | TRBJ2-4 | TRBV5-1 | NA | TGCGCCAGCAGCTTGGACTTTATAGCCAAAAACATTCAGTACTTC | CASSLDFIAKNIQYF
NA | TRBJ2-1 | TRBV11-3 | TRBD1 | TGTGCCAGCAGCTTACATCCGGGACAGGGGCTTCATGAGCAGTTCTTC | CASSLHPGQGLHEQFF
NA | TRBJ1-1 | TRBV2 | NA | TGTGCCAGCAGTGATTCGGGGGAAACTGAAGCTTTCTTT | CASSDSGETEAFF
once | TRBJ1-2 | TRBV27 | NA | TGTGCCAGCAGTTTACGGCCCTCGGGCTATGGCTACACCTTC | CASSLRPSGYGYTF
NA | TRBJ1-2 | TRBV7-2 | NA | TGTGCCAGCAGTCCCAGGCAGGTTTATGGCTACACCTTC | CASSPRQVYGYTF
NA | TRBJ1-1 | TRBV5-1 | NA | TGCGCCAGCAGTCGGGACAACACCTACACTGAAGCTTTCTTT | CASSRDNTYTEAFF
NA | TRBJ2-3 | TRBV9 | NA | TGTGCCAGCAGCGTAGCGGGCGGGGTTCGCCTCGGGACGCAGTATTTT | CASSVAGGVRLGTQYF
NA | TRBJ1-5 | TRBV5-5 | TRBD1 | TGTGCCAGCAGCGGAGGGACAGGGTATAGCAATCAGCCCCAGCATTTT | CASSGGTGYSNQPQHF
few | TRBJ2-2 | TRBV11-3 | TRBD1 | TGTGCCAGCAGCCCATGGACAGGGTACACCGGGGAGCTGTTTTTT | CASSPWTGYTGELFF
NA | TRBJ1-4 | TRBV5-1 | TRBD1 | TGCGCCAGCCGAATACAGGGGGCGGCTGAAAAACTGTTTTTT | CASRIQGAAEKLFF
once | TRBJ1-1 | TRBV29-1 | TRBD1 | TGCAGCGTTCCACCTCGAGGGGCGCCGTCTGGACAGGGGGCGCGGAACACTGAAGCTTTCTTT | CSVPPRGAPSGQGARNTEAFF
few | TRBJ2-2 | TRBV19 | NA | TGTGCCAGTAGAGGAATTCGGGGGAACACCGGGGAGCTGTTTTTT | CASRGIRGNTGELFF
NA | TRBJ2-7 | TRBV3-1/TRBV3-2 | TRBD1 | TGTGCCAGCAGCCCGAGACAGGGGGCCTACGAGCAGTACTTC | CASSPRQGAYEQYF
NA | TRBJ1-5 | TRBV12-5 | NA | TGTGCTAGTGGTTTGGTCATCGTACAGGGTGGTTTGGGGAGCAATCAGCCCCAGCATTTT | CASGLVIVQGGLGSNQPQHF
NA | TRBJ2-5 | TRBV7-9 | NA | TGTGCCAGCAGCTTTCGTAGCGGATCAAGGGAGACCCAGTACTTC | CASSFRSGSRETQYF
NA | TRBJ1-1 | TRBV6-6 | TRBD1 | TGTGCCAGCAGTACTCAGACAGGGTACACTGAAGCTTTCTTT | CASSTQTGYTEAFF
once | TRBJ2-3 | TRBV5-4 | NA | TGTGCCAGCAGCTTGGATTCGGGAGCTAGCACAGATACGCAGTATTTT | CASSLDSGASTDTQYF
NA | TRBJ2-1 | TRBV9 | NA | TGTGCCAGCAGCGTCGGGGCCGGGGGAGGCAATGAGCAGTTCTTC | CASSVGAGGGNEQFF
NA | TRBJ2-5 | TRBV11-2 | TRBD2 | TGTGCCAGCAACGGACTAGCGGGGCCCCAAGAGACCCAGTACTTC | CASNGLAGPQETQYF
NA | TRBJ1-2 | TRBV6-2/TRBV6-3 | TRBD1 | TGTGCCAGCAGCAAAACCGGGACAGGGGGCTATGGCTACACCTTC | CASSKTGTGGYGYTF
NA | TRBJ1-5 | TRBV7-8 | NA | TGTGCCAGCAGCTTAGGGAGGCGGAATCAGCCCCAGCATTTT | CASSLGRRNQPQHF
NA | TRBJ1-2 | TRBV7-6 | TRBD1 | TGTGCCAGCAGCTCTGGACAGGGTAGACTCTATGGCTACACCTTC | CASSSGQGRLYGYTF
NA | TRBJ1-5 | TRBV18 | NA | TGTGCCAGCTCACCATACAGGGAAGAGCAGCCCCAGCATTTT | CASSPYREEQPQHF
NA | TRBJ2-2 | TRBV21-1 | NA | TGTGCCAGCAGCAAATTAGGGCTAGCGGGGGGGCGTACCGGGGAGCTGTTTTTT | CASSKLGLAGGRTGELFF